Below, one TCR beta chain is given with its context. TCRdb's table, derived via immunoSEQ multiplex PCR, lists solely in-frame clones and lacks some. The data show tens of thousands of clones, with 90% to 95% seen just once and 4.5% to 6.5% held by the top ten. This sample is part of a study of blood T cell repertoires in COVID-19. The trim removed 1 base at V and 7 bases at J, leaving 8 bases unmatched. The CDR3 extends over 16 amino acids. Germline V CDR1 and CDR2: SGHDT, YYEEEE. The chain uses TRBV5-6 and TRBJ2-1, with 10 positions matching TRBD2. This sequence was found in a human donor in a cohort sampled during active COVID-19. The sequenced material came from peripheral blood. The CDR3 loop is CASSLRAGGPGNEQFF. CDR3 DNA sequence: TGTGCCAGCAGCTTGCGAGCGGGAGGGCCGGGAAATGAGCAGTTCTTC.